This T cell receptor (beta chain) was captured in a study of blood T cell repertoires in COVID-19. On the study more broadly: Collection of acute and convalescent COVID-19 samples took place in the United States, Italy and Spain. The cDNA or gDNA used as material had been derived from T cells, B-cell-depleted T cells, or PBMCs.

Methods used by the authors: Reference gene primer amplification gave estimated nucleated cell counts. This table comes from immunoSEQ multiplex PCR, and its TCRdb copy is limited to in-frame clones, with some not included. The V and J calls and clone size were taken over from that table, and D and trimming were inferred from the DNA. Among about 100,000 clones listed, less than 75% were seen once. The CDR3 has 15 residues. Trimming removed 2 bases from V and 5 bases from J; junction bases left unmatched: 3. Looked up from germline, CDR1 is MNHEY and CDR2 is SVGEGT. The sequence was collected from a woman in her 40s with acute or convalescent COVID-19. Sequencing was performed on peripheral blood. The chain carries TRBV6-2 or TRBV6-3 and TRBJ2-3; 11 positions agree with TRBD1. CDR3 DNA sequence: TGTGCCAGCAGTTACGTGGGACAGGGGGGAGATACGCAGTATTTT. This gives the protein CASSYVGQGGDTQYF.